The 5 T cell receptor beta chains presented below share a single source sample, sequenced in a study of identical twins. TCRdb independently ran MiXCR on the 5' RACE reads; one entry per CDR3 protein. The sample contains about 660,000 distinct CDR3 sequences, more than 6.5% of which appear only once. These same records also appear under a second study, on yellow fever vaccine responses in identical twins.

Sequencing was done on a sample of PBMCs. The receptors here all came from a woman aged 18-30 years in good health.

This chain links TRBV5-1 with TRBJ2-7; 9 bases fit TRBD1. CDR1 SGHRS and CDR2 YFSETQ come from the germline V gene. With V trimmed by 0 bases and J by 0 bases, 4 bases remained unmatched. The CDR3 covers 16 residues. The CDR3 loop reads CASSLEGTGNSYEQYF. CDR3 DNA sequence: TGCGCCAGCAGCTTGGAGGGGACAGGGAACTCCTACGAGCAGTACTTC.

This clonotype was detected only a few times. The CDR3 DNA sequence: TGTGCCAGCAGTCTCATGGGCGGGGAGCTGTTTTTT. It translates to CASSLMGGELFF. The rearrangement uses TRBV6-2 or TRBV6-3 and TRBJ2-2; D unclear. Germline V gives CDR1 MNHEY, CDR2 SVGEGT. The CDR3 covers 12 residues. The V end lost 5 bases, the J end lost 7 bases, and 8 bases lay between the germline ends.

The rearrangement uses TRBV11-2 and TRBJ2-3; TRBD2 matches 7 bases. The CDR3 has 15 amino acids. Unmatched junction bases numbered 10, after V lost 6 bases and J lost 4 bases. Germline loops: CDR1 SGHAT, CDR2 FQNNGV. The CDR3 DNA is TGTGCCAGCAGTATGGGACTAAGGGGAGCAGATACGCAGTATTTT. This sequence encodes CASSMGLRGADTQYF.

This clonotype has a handful of counts. This chain links TRBV4-3 with TRBJ2-3, with D unclear. Trimming stripped 3 bases from V and 0 bases from J, with 13 bases between. The CDR3 loop spans 16 amino acids. In germline, CDR1 is LGHNA, CDR2 YSLEER. CDR3 residues: CASSHRAVSSTDTQYF. The CDR3 bases are TGCGCCAGCAGCCATAGGGCGGTCTCTAGCACAGATACGCAGTATTTT.

V and J are TRBV3-1 and TRBJ2-1; 13 nucleotides match TRBD2. Germline CDR1 is LGHDT and CDR2 is YNNKEL (reference sequence). The trim removed 5 bases at V and 8 bases at J, leaving 12 bases unmatched. This CDR3 is 17 amino acids long. Written as DNA, the CDR3 is TGTGCCAGCAGCTCCCGGACTAGCGGGAGACCCCCGCATGAGCAGTTCTTC. Translation: CASSSRTSGRPPHEQFF.